This T cell receptor (beta chain) is from a study of tumour-infiltrating T cells in Burkitt lymphoma. About the study: Productive clonality predicted overall and progression-free survival.

Measured with immunoSEQ multiplex PCR; TCRdb has only the in-frame clones, and not every one. The sample lists approximately 46,000 clones, approximately 31% occurring once. This CDR3 contains 15 residues. Per the germline V gene, CDR1 is SEHNR and CDR2 is FQNEAQ (reference sequence). V was clipped by 4 bases and J by 5 bases, with 17 bases between them. The clonotype originates from a human donor with Burkitt lymphoma. The specimen sequenced was tumor tissue. This sequence joins TRBV7-9 and TRBJ2-5, with TRBD1 as a possible D gene (7 bases). Here the CDR3 reads CASSSSPRGVETQYF. The CDR3, as DNA: TGTGCCAGCAGCTCCTCCCCCAGGGGGGTGGAGACCCAGTACTTC. The full variable domain, in which reference TRBV7-9 and TRBJ2-5 provide the parts outside the CDR3, is DTGVSQNPRHKITKRGQNVTFRCDPISEHNRLYWYRQTLGQGPEFLTYFQNEAQLEKSRLLSDRFSAERPKGSFSTLEIQRTEQGDSAMYLCASSSSPRGVETQYFGPGTRLLVL.